The entry that follows covers one T cell receptor beta chain sequence. The antigen is not known. Profiling relied on immunoSEQ multiplex PCR, and the TCRdb table lists in-frame clones only, not all of them. The sample holds 15,000 to 20,000 clones, 70% to 80% seen once. This record comes from a study of CD4 T cells in relation to SARS-CoV-2 and coronaviruses. CDR3 length: 14 residues. Germline CDR1 ENHRY, CDR2 SYGVKD. The unexposed donors gave CD4+ T cells in about 2010-2018, prior to COVID-19. Isolation of CD4+ T cells took place after around 11 days in culture. Unexposed-donor CD4+ T cells were probed with SARS-CoV-2 S/N and four cold-coronavirus spikes, cells permitting.

This chain connects TRBV10-3 to TRBJ1-5; D unclear. The TCR comes from a human donor in good health. The material sequenced was CD4+ T cells from PBMCs, cultured in vitro. This CDR3 is CAMRPGLSNQPQHF. CDR3 in DNA: TGTGCTATGCGTCCGGGGTTGTCGAATCAGCCCCAGCATTTT.